Below are 32 T cell receptor beta chains sequenced from a single sample in a study of T cell changes during pregnancy in multiple sclerosis. Sequenced by immunoSEQ multiplex PCR; TCRdb stores in-frame clones only, minus some. The data show approximately 41,000 clones, 90% seen once. Source: CD4+ T cells from peripheral blood mononuclear cells, taken in the second trimester of pregnancy. These receptors were collected from a female donor with multiple sclerosis, enrolled in a pregnancy study.

The genes are TRBV6-6 and TRBJ1-5, with unresolved D. Trimming took 3 bases from V and 4 from J, leaving 7 bases between them. CDR3 length equals 13 residues. Germline assignment: CDR1 MNHNY and CDR2 SVGAGI (reference sequence). In nucleotides, the CDR3 is TGTGCCAGCAGTTATGAGGTTAATCAGCCCCAGCATTTT. Its protein product is CASSYEVNQPQHF.

This chain joins TRBV28 and TRBJ2-3; the match to TRBD2 covers 7 bases. The J segment lost 4 bases and the V segment lost 6 bases, leaving 13 bases of the junction unmatched. The CDR3 consists of 16 residues. Germline assignment: CDR1 MDHEN and CDR2 SYDVKM. In nucleotides, the CDR3 is TGTGCCAGCAGGGCGGGAGTTCGGTACAGCGCAGATACGCAGTATTTT. Amino acid sequence: CASRAGVRYSADTQYF. Full variable domain (outside the CDR3, taken from reference TRBV28 and TRBJ2-3): DVKVTQSSRYLVKRTGEKVFLECVQDMDHENMFWYRQDPGLGLRLIYFSYDVKMKEKGDIPEGYSVSREKKERFSLILESASTNQTSMYLCASRAGVRYSADTQYFGPGTRLTVL.

This chain connects TRBV10-3 to TRBJ2-7; 12 positions agree with TRBD2. CDR1 is ENHRY, CDR2 SYGVKD, per germline. V gave up 3 bases and J gave up 1 base; unmatched junction bases: 4. This CDR3 is 16 amino acids long. The CDR3 sequence is CAISEWGTSGSYEQYF. Here the CDR3 DNA reads TGTGCCATCAGTGAATGGGGGACTAGCGGGTCCTACGAGCAGTACTTC.

This clone is medium-sized within its sample. The rearrangement uses TRBV27 and TRBJ1-2; D is possibly TRBD1 (6 bases). V was clipped by 7 bases and J by 0 bases, with 18 bases between them. The CDR3 runs 16 residues. Germline CDR1 is MNHEY and CDR2 is SMNVEV (reference sequence). CDR3 loop: CASKPQGQMTNYGYTF. In DNA, the CDR3 is TGTGCCAGCAAGCCTCAGGGGCAAATGACTAACTATGGCTACACCTTC.

The chain is built from TRBV7-9 and TRBJ2-5; 7 bases fit TRBD2. The CDR3 length is 15 residues. Germline CDR1 SEHNR, CDR2 FQNEAQ (reference sequence). V gave up 6 bases and J gave up 4 bases; unmatched junction bases: 11. This CDR3 reads CASSSIRGRAETQYF. The CDR3 DNA sequence: TGTGCCAGCAGTTCCATACGGGGGAGGGCAGAGACCCAGTACTTC.

This clone was counted a single time. CDR3 bases: TGTGCCTGGAGTGGGGCATTTACCAATGAGCAGTTCTTC. This codes for CAWSGAFTNEQFF. This chain uses TRBV30 with TRBJ2-1; D ambiguous. This CDR3 spans 13 amino acids. The V and J ends lost 1 base and 6 bases respectively, with 10 bases between them. The V gene's germline CDR1 is GTSNPN and CDR2 SVGIG (reference sequence). The whole variable domain, remainder taken from reference TRBV30 and TRBJ2-1, is SQTIHQWPATLVQPVGSPLSLECTVEGTSNPNLYWYRQAAGRGLQLLFYSVGIGQISSEVPQNLSASRPQDRQFILSSKKLLLSDSGFYLCAWSGAFTNEQFFGPGTRLTVL.

This chain joins TRBV9 and TRBJ1-1, with 7 bases matching TRBD1. The CDR3 contains 15 residues. J gave up 0 bases and V 10 bases, and 12 bases lay outside the gene matches. Germline V CDR1 and CDR2: SGDLS, YYNGEE. CDR3 coding DNA: TGTGCCTCCGCCCGACAGGGAGACATGAACACTGAAGCTTTCTTT. The encoded protein is CASARQGDMNTEAFF.

The genes are TRBV7-9 and TRBJ2-3; 12 bases are a match to TRBD1. CDR3 length: 19 amino acids. CDR1 is SEHNR, CDR2 FQNEAQ, per germline (reference sequence). V gave up 5 bases and J gave up 4 bases; unmatched junction bases: 16. The CDR3: CASSPLTLGGQGASDTQYF. The CDR3, as DNA: TGTGCCAGCAGCCCCCTCACTCTAGGGGGACAGGGGGCATCAGATACGCAGTATTTT.

The chain joins TRBV4-2 to TRBJ1-1; 7 nucleotides align to TRBD1. CDR3 length equals 17 residues. The V gene's germline CDR1 is LGHNA and CDR2 YNFKEQ. V lost 2 bases, J lost 5 bases, and 14 bases stayed unmatched. CDR3 residues: CASSQTLSERGRTEAFF. The CDR3 DNA reads as TGTGCCAGCAGCCAAACCCTCTCGGAAAGGGGGCGGACTGAAGCTTTCTTT.

The chain links TRBV7-2 to TRBJ2-7; the D is unclear. Trimming removed 5 bases at V and 4 bases at J, with 9 bases between. The CDR3 spans 12 residues. The germline V gene has CDR1 SGHTA and CDR2 FQGNSA. Here the CDR3 DNA reads TGTGCCAGCAGCACAAATACGTACGAGCAGTACTTC. It is translated as CASSTNTYEQYF.

The chain employs TRBV25-1 and TRBJ2-5; D ambiguous. The assigned J gene may be wrong: the sequence end matches TRBJ2-7 better. In germline, CDR1 is MGHDK, CDR2 SYGVNS. This CDR3 has 12 residues. The CDR3 loop reads CASSRLSYEQYF. The CDR3 region has the DNA TGTGCCAGCAGTAGATTGAGCTACGAGCAGTACTTC.

This clone was found once. V gene TRBV5-1 combines with J gene TRBJ1-1; D might be TRBD1 (6 bases). Per germline, CDR1 SGHRS and CDR2 YFSETQ. V gave up 2 bases and J gave up 1 base, with 15 bases separating them. The CDR3 has 16 residues. The CDR3 nucleotides read TGCGCCAGCAGCTTAAACGCTCGACAGGCGAACACTGAAGCTTTCTTT. The encoded protein is CASSLNARQANTEAFF.

The chain joins TRBV11-1 to TRBJ1-2; weak D call: TRBD1 (6 bases). This CDR3 has 14 amino acids. CDR1 and CDR2 from the germline V gene are SGHAT and FQDESV (reference sequence). Trimming took 6 bases from V and 4 from J, leaving 15 bases between them. DNA for the CDR3: TGTGCCAGCAGTAAAACCGACAGGAGCTATGGCTACACCTTC. Amino acid sequence: CASSKTDRSYGYTF.

This chain joins TRBV11-1 and TRBJ2-1, with 13 bases aligning to TRBD2. The germline V gene has CDR1 SGHAT and CDR2 FQDESV (reference sequence). The CDR3 has 18 residues. After removal of 1 base from V and 4 bases from J, the junction contained 7 bases not matched to a gene. The CDR3 reads CASSLVPPTSGGYNEQFF. The CDR3 DNA reads as TGTGCCAGCAGCTTAGTGCCCCCGACTAGCGGGGGGTACAATGAGCAGTTCTTC. The complete variable domain, with remaining parts taken from reference TRBV11-1 and TRBJ2-1, reads EAEVAQSPRYKITEKSQAVAFWCDPISGHATLYWYRQILGQGPELLVQFQDESVVDDSQLPKDRFSAERLKGVDSTLKIQPAELGDSAMYLCASSLVPPTSGGYNEQFFGPGTRLTVL.

The chain recombines TRBV7-9 with TRBJ2-7, with no clear D. The germline V gene encodes CDR1 SEHNR and CDR2 FQNEAQ (reference sequence). V shed 5 bases and J shed 0 bases, with 11 bases lying between them. CDR3 length: 14 residues. For the CDR3, the DNA is TGTGCCAGCAGCCCCCAGTCCAGCTCCTACGAGCAGTACTTC. It translates to CASSPQSSSYEQYF. Full variable domain (rest looked up from reference TRBV7-9 and TRBJ2-7): DTGVSQNPRHKITKRGQNVTFRCDPISEHNRLYWYRQTLGQGPEFLTYFQNEAQLEKSRLLSDRFSAERPKGSFSTLEIQRTEQGDSAMYLCASSPQSSSYEQYFGPGTRLTVT.

This clone was counted only a few times. This chain joins TRBV23-1 and TRBJ1-3, with D maybe TRBD1 (5 bases). TRBV23-1 is assigned to the ORF class and has an uncertain function. V gave up 0 bases and J gave up 0 bases, with 15 bases separating them. The length of the CDR3 is 18 residues. DNA of the CDR3: TGCGCCAGCAGTCAATCCCCCCGAGGGGACTCCTCTGGAAACACCATATATTTT. As protein: CASSQSPRGDSSGNTIYF.

This clone was recorded once. This chain links TRBV6-5 with TRBJ1-4; D gene uncertain. The CDR3 totals 14 residues. Trimming shortened V by 6 bases and J by 8 bases, and 16 bases separated the two germline ends. Germline lookup yields CDR1 MNHEY and CDR2 SVGAGI. CDR3 DNA sequence: TGTGCCAGCAGCCGGGGTCCCAGAGGCGAAAAACTGTTTTTT. It encodes CASSRGPRGEKLFF.

The chain recombines TRBV5-1 with TRBJ1-1, with D perhaps TRBD1 (6 bases). The CDR3 covers 14 residues. Germline V gives CDR1 SGHRS, CDR2 YFSETQ. The V end was cut by 4 bases, the J end by 0 bases, with 10 bases between. CDR3 DNA: TGCGCCAGCAGCCTCACAGGGCTGAACACTGAAGCTTTCTTT. It encodes CASSLTGLNTEAFF. The variable domain in full, with the rest retrieved from reference TRBV5-1 and TRBJ1-1, is KAGVTQTPRYLIKTRGQQVTLSCSPISGHRSVSWYQQTPGQGLQFLFEYFSETQRNKGNFPGRFSGRQFSNSRSEMNVSTLELGDSALYLCASSLTGLNTEAFFGQGTRLTVV.

This clone was observed once. The chain carries TRBV6-5 and TRBJ2-2, with 10 nucleotides matching TRBD1. This CDR3 is 15 amino acids long. J gave up 3 bases and V 6 bases, and 4 bases lay outside the gene matches. Germline V gene data show CDR1 as MNHEY and CDR2 as SVGAGI. The CDR3 here is CASSRDRGHTGELFF. The DNA of the CDR3 is TGTGCCAGCAGCAGGGACAGGGGACACACCGGGGAGCTGTTTTTT.

V usage is TRBV25-1 and J usage is TRBJ2-5; 7 bases are a match to TRBD1. The CDR3 is 15 residues long. The J segment lost 2 bases and the V segment lost 3 bases, leaving 6 bases of the junction unmatched. Germline loops: CDR1 MGHDK, CDR2 SYGVNS. CDR3 residues: CASSDPTGVQETQYF. CDR3 DNA: TGTGCCAGCAGTGATCCAACAGGGGTGCAAGAGACCCAGTACTTC. Supplemented by reference TRBV25-1 and TRBJ2-5, the full variable domain reads EADIYQTPRYLVIGTGKKITLECSQTMGHDKMYWYQQDPGMELHLIHYSYGVNSTEKGDLSSESTVSRIRTEHFPLTLESARPSHTSQYLCASSDPTGVQETQYFGPGTRLLVL.

V is TRBV11-3 and J is TRBJ2-3; no clear D. There are 16 residues in the CDR3. V lost 0 bases to trimming and J lost 2 bases, with 12 bases between them. The germline gives CDR1 SGHNT, CDR2 YENEEA. The CDR3: CASSLDLGGLTDTQYF. CDR3 DNA sequence: TGTGCCAGCAGCTTAGATCTTGGCGGCCTCACAGATACGCAGTATTTT. Variable domain in full (rest from reference TRBV11-3 and TRBJ2-3): EAGVVQSPRYKIIEKKQPVAFWCNPISGHNTLYWYLQNLGQGPELLIRYENEEAVDDSQLPKDRFSAERLKGVDSTLKIQPAELGDSAVYLCASSLDLGGLTDTQYFGPGTRLTVL.

V is TRBV6-1 and J is TRBJ2-1, with D perhaps matching TRBD2 (6 bases). V gave up 4 bases and J gave up 4 bases, with 20 bases separating them. CDR1 MNHNS and CDR2 SASEGT come from the germline V gene. The CDR3 loop spans 17 amino acids. This CDR3 reads CASSGGITSRPYNEQFF. DNA for the CDR3: TGTGCCAGCAGTGGGGGGATAACTAGCCGACCTTACAATGAGCAGTTCTTC.

Here the CDR3 DNA reads TGTGCTAGTGGTTTGAGTCCAGGATTGAACACTGAAGCTTTCTTT. Amino acids: CASGLSPGLNTEAFF. This sequence joins TRBV12-5 and TRBJ1-1; no clear D gene. CDR3 length equals 15 residues. V was cut by 2 bases and J by 0 bases, with 10 bases left in between. Germline CDR1 and CDR2: LGHNT and FRNRAP.

The rearrangement uses TRBV28 and TRBJ2-1; D perhaps matches TRBD2 (6 bases). From germline, CDR1 is MDHEN and CDR2 SYDVKM. Trimming cost V 7 bases and J 9 bases, with 19 bases left between them. This CDR3 is 14 amino acids long. The CDR3 is CASTSSAKKGEQFF. The DNA of the CDR3 is TGTGCCAGCACCTCTAGCGCCAAGAAGGGTGAGCAGTTCTTC.

This clone was picked up one time. The V gene is TRBV28, the J gene TRBJ2-7, with 9 bases aligning to TRBD1. Germline V gene sequence: CDR1 MDHEN, CDR2 SYDVKM. The CDR3 runs 13 residues. Unmatched junction bases numbered 2, after V lost 8 bases and J lost 0 bases. This chain's CDR3 is CASGQGSSYEQYF. CDR3 in DNA: TGTGCCAGCGGACAGGGGAGCTCCTACGAGCAGTACTTC.

CDR3 sequence (DNA): TGTGCCAGTAAGACTAGCCTTATCTCCTACAATGAGCAGTTCTTC. It is translated as CASKTSLISYNEQFF. The chain carries TRBV19 and TRBJ2-1, with 7 nucleotides matching TRBD2. Germline lookup yields CDR1 LNHDA and CDR2 SQIVND (reference sequence). This CDR3 region has 15 residues. V trimming: 7 bases; J trimming: 0 bases; junction bases outside the gene matches: 6.

J is TRBJ1-1 and V is TRBV11-3, with unresolved D. V lost 5 bases, J lost 7 bases, and 20 bases lay in between. This CDR3 spans 15 amino acids. The germline gives CDR1 SGHNT, CDR2 YENEEA. CDR3 bases: TGTGCCAGCAGCGCGGGAGGGCTGTTAAGGGATGAAGCTTTCTTT. Protein sequence: CASSAGGLLRDEAFF.

The V gene is TRBV27, the J gene TRBJ1-1, with 7 nucleotides matching TRBD1. The CDR3 has 15 amino acids. Per the germline V gene, CDR1 is MNHEY and CDR2 is SMNVEV (reference sequence). V was pared by 3 bases and J by 7 bases, with 11 bases of the junction left unmatched. CDR3 region: CASSLEAGGRGEAFF. The CDR3 nucleotides read TGTGCCAGCAGTTTGGAGGCAGGGGGGCGAGGTGAAGCTTTCTTT.

The CDR3 spells CASSYNPRGSGVDEQFF. The CDR3 coding sequence is TGTGCCAGCAGCTACAACCCGCGAGGTAGCGGGGTCGATGAGCAGTTCTTC. This chain joins TRBV7-2 and TRBJ2-1; 8 positions agree with TRBD2. V shed 4 bases, J shed 8 bases, and the junction held 16 bases outside the gene matches. The CDR3 totals 17 residues. Germline CDR1 SGHTA, CDR2 FQGNSA.

The chain joins TRBV4-3 to TRBJ1-1, with 7 bases lining up with TRBD1. This CDR3 comprises 17 residues. Per germline, CDR1 LGHNA and CDR2 YSLEER. Trimming removed 5 bases from V and 5 bases from J; junction bases left unmatched: 17. In DNA, the CDR3 is TGCGCCAGCAGCTTACTAACAGGGGCCCCGAGCGGGACTGAAGCTTTCTTT. Its translation: CASSLLTGAPSGTEAFF.

This clone showed up just a few times. The chain is built from TRBV5-1 and TRBJ1-5; D is ambiguous. The CDR3 has 15 residues. Trimming took off 0 bases at V and 3 bases at J, with 10 bases between the two ends. CDR1 and CDR2 (germline): SGHRS, YFSETQ. The CDR3 nucleotides are TGCGCCAGCAGCTTGGACGGGGTCGACAATCAGCCCCAGCATTTT. Its protein product is CASSLDGVDNQPQHF.

DNA of the CDR3: TGCAGCGTCAACCTACTAGCGGGAGAGGGTGAGCAGTACTTC. Residues: CSVNLLAGEGEQYF. The gene calls are TRBV29-1 and TRBJ2-7, with TRBD2 matching 11 bases. Per germline, CDR1 SQVTM and CDR2 ANQGSEA. Losses at the gene ends were 6 bases for V and 7 bases for J; bases not matched to a gene: 11. This CDR3 is built from 14 residues.